These T cell receptor beta chains were read from a single sample in a study of T cell repertoires in ileal Crohn's disease. The table came from immunoSEQ multiplex PCR; TCRdb's copy has only in-frame clones and leaves some out. The repertoire consists of about 13,000 clones, with about three quarters occurring once and the leading ten covering around 4.4%. The sample was ileal tissue. Receptors were obtained from an adult with Crohn's disease. Both conserved end residues are trimmed from each CDR3. Part of the rows lack a size; the others show once, few, many or a class for expanded clones.

V gene	clone size	J gene	CDR3 protein
TRBV5-1	-	TRBJ2-3	ASSLAGTSGFTDTQY
TRBV10-1	few	TRBJ2-7	ASSDLGGGRSYEQY
TRBV7-9	-	TRBJ2-1	ASSLDNQGRNEQF
TRBV4-1	-	TRBJ2-5	ASSRLHQLQETQY
TRBV6-1	-	TRBJ2-7	ASMDRVYEQY
TRBV11-2	once	TRBJ2-3	ASSQDFPTDTQY
TRBV4-2	once	TRBJ2-7	ASSQDRVAGPYEQY
TRBV25-1	-	TRBJ2-5	ASSDARGWEETQY
TRBV21-1	-	TRBJ1-5	ASSKGWDYSPTGHLNQPQH
TRBV11-2	-	TRBJ1-6	ASSPRTGAFNSPLH
TRBV6-5	few	TRBJ1-2	ASSWGRSNYGYT
TRBV30	-	TRBJ2-7	AWTFGQGFASEQY
TRBV6-1	-	TRBJ2-3	ASSENRGGWTDTQY
TRBV5-1	-	TRBJ2-5	ASSLNGETQY
TRBV4-1	medium-sized	TRBJ2-1	ASSQKSGTSSYNEQF
TRBV5-1	-	TRBJ2-7	ASSLEAGVISEQY
TRBV15	few	TRBJ1-4	ATSHDEEKLF
TRBV5-4	once	TRBJ1-1	ASSSPRGEDTEAF
TRBV5-1	-	TRBJ2-6	ASRGTGFSGANVLT
TRBV27	-	TRBJ2-5	ASSATPGYGTQY
TRBV10-3	-	TRBJ2-1	AISLGAYNEQF
TRBV9	medium-sized	TRBJ1-2	ASSAGVGGYT
TRBV7-9	-	TRBJ2-1	ASSLLDQRDNPDEQF
TRBV7-2	-	TRBJ2-2	ASSLAGPGELF
TRBV2	-	TRBJ1-3	ASQWYSSGNTIY
TRBV7-9	large	TRBJ2-5	ASSSQETQY
TRBV6-1	-	TRBJ2-3	ASSEERGGTDTQY
TRBV9	-	TRBJ2-3	ASSVASGRPDTQY
TRBV6-4	-	TRBJ2-3	ASRKSGLETDTQY
TRBV9	-	TRBJ2-2	ASSVAEAPYTGELF
TRBV7-5	-	TRBJ2-7	ARSWLPRGLYEQY
TRBV6-1	once	TRBJ2-2	ASSEGTATGELL
TRBV7-2	-	TRBJ2-7	ASSLEGSGIPYEQY
TRBV6-1	-	TRBJ2-7	ASGPTGTYEQY
TRBV15	-	TRBJ2-2	ATSLTGGRTGELF
TRBV6-5	few	TRBJ1-1	ASRQGREGFTEAF
TRBV7-8	-	TRBJ2-7	ASSLKGQFYEQY
TRBV28	-	TRBJ1-5	ASIKGGAGQPQH
TRBV5-4	-	TRBJ2-7	ASSPRGSGYEQY
TRBV25-1	few	TRBJ1-3	ASRIQNTIY
TRBV19	-	TRBJ2-5	ASSTQRGGGASRETQY
TRBV6-5	-	TRBJ1-2	ASSPRGTGDYGYT
TRBV7-3	-	TRBJ2-5	ASSKGGGDGTQY
TRBV9	-	TRBJ1-6	ASSTPGTGDNSPLH
TRBV4-2	few	TRBJ2-2	ASSQGLAGTPTGELF
TRBV14	-	TRBJ1-6	ASSQLSRGAYNSPLH
TRBV30	-	TRBJ2-4	AWSDGRDLDIQY
TRBV18	-	TRBJ1-4	ASSPGQGMPNEKLF
TRBV30	few	TRBJ1-1	AWCLGMNTEAF
TRBV6-1	-	TRBJ1-6	ASSDTGLPLH
TRBV5-1	-	TRBJ2-3	ATSGGDNTDTQY
TRBV7-2	-	TRBJ2-5	ASSSRLAGGKETQY
TRBV9	-	TRBJ2-6	ASSVPHVAGSDYGANVLT
TRBV6-1	once	TRBJ2-1	ASSPGQGNEQF
TRBV14	once	TRBJ2-7	ASSISPGSEQY
TRBV2	-	TRBJ1-1	ASSLKYRNTEAF
TRBV6-1	-	TRBJ1-1	ASSEAPDRGPAF
TRBV10-3	-	TRBJ2-7	AIRPGQGGYEQY
TRBV5-1	-	TRBJ1-5	ASSRQGGNQPQH